What follows is one TCR beta chain and its context. Antigen: not known. This record comes from a study of shared clonotypes between healthy human individuals. General observations from the study: A few donors showed sharing of approximately 5% of naive CD4 clonotypes. Clonotype sharing among the donors was expected to vary with sequencing depth.

CDR3 length: 15 residues. Germline CDR1 LGHNA, CDR2 YSLEER. V lost 0 bases and J 4 bases, leaving 12 bases between the germline ends. The data were produced by immunoSEQ multiplex PCR, yet TCRdb's version contains in-frame clones alone and is incomplete. This sample has roughly 2 million clones, with approximately 96% found just once. Sequenced sample: naive CD4+ T cells sorted from blood. Subset in this sample: CD45RA+ positively selected. V usage is TRBV4-3 and J usage is TRBJ1-2; D perhaps matches TRBD1 (5 bases). The source of this sequence is a man between 18 and 29 years old in good health. CDR3 amino acids: CASSQDYPGVYGYTF. In DNA, the CDR3 is TGCGCCAGCAGCCAAGATTATCCGGGGGTCTATGGCTACACCTTC.